The sample holds a few counts of the clone carrying this TCR beta chain. Its antigen is unknown. This specimen belongs to a study of graft-versus-host responses after intestinal transplantation. Across the study: Tacrolimus plus steroids were given to all recipients for about three years, preceded by anti-thymocyte globulin induction.

CDR1 is GTSNPN and CDR2 is SVGIG in the germline V gene (reference sequence). The CDR3 extends over 14 amino acids. V was clipped by 3 bases and J by 4 bases, with 10 bases between them. General study results and limits: Among recipient marrow samples, GvH clones were found; some appeared first in ileum or blood. Peak circulating GvH clone levels tracked with early post-transplant HvG declines.

TCRdb's table, derived via immunoSEQ multiplex PCR, lists solely in-frame clones and lacks some. The table includes under 150,000 clones, about nine tenths detected once. V gene TRBV30 combines with J gene TRBJ1-6; tentative D call: TRBD1 (5 bases). The sequence was obtained from a human donor who received an intestinal transplant. Material: unstimulated CD4+ T cells sorted from spleen or lymph node cells, obtained before intestinal transplant. The DNA for the CDR3 is TGTGCCTGGAGCACGGGGGGATATAATTCACCCCTCCACTTT. Its protein is CAWSTGGYNSPLHF.